This T cell receptor (beta chain) was found in a study of blood T cell repertoires in COVID-19. At the level of the study: In each case, the material was cDNA or gDNA derived from T cells, B-cell-depleted T cells, or PBMCs.

V lost 0 bases and J lost 2; bases outside the gene matches: 5. This CDR3 has 16 residues. In germline, CDR1 is LGHNA, CDR2 YSLEER. Authors' methods: Scientists estimated how many nucleated cells there were by amplifying reference gene primers. Data came from immunoSEQ multiplex PCR; TCRdb stores just in-frame clones and leaves some out. V and J calls and clone size follow that table, whereas D and trimming were derived from the DNA. The sample contains hundreds of thousands of clones, around 80% of which appear only once. This clonotype originated in a woman under 40 with COVID-19, enrolled during active disease. The chain combines TRBV4-3 with TRBJ2-7; 9 bases match TRBD2. The sample was peripheral blood. In nucleotides, the CDR3 is TGCGCCAGCAGCCAAGAGGCCCTAGCGGGACCCTACGAGCAGTACTTC. It is translated as CASSQEALAGPYEQYF.